Here is one T cell receptor (beta chain) with its context. The antigen is not known. The sample originates from a study of T cells after posttransplantation cyclophosphamide. Cyclophosphamide on days +3 and +4 followed busulfan-fludarabine conditioning and a marrow graft. From germline, CDR1 is SGHRS and CDR2 YFSETQ. V shed 6 bases and J shed 3 bases, with 16 bases lying between them. The CDR3 consists of 14 residues. Study-wide results and caveats: TRB overlap between skin or GI tissue T cells and blood was limited. TRB clonality was highly associated with recipient CMV seropositivity and reactivation. Donor-recipient repertoire similarity was low at 1-2 months, rising over year one.

Data came from immunoSEQ multiplex PCR; TCRdb stores just in-frame clones and leaves some out. Of 35,000 to 45,000 clones in the sample, around 80% were seen once. The TCR sequence derives from a female patient aged 35 to 55 who received an allogeneic stem cell transplant from a related donor, was CMV-positive, and had no GVHD. The graft donor may have given rise to some T cells. J is TRBJ2-7 and V is TRBV5-1; no clear D gene. The starting material was CD4+ T cells sorted from blood, obtained 1,900 to 2,000 days after a stem cell transplant with posttransplant cyclophosphamide. For the CDR3, the DNA is TGCGCCAGCACACAGTCCCCGGCCTTCTACGAGCAGTACTTC. It encodes CASTQSPAFYEQYF.